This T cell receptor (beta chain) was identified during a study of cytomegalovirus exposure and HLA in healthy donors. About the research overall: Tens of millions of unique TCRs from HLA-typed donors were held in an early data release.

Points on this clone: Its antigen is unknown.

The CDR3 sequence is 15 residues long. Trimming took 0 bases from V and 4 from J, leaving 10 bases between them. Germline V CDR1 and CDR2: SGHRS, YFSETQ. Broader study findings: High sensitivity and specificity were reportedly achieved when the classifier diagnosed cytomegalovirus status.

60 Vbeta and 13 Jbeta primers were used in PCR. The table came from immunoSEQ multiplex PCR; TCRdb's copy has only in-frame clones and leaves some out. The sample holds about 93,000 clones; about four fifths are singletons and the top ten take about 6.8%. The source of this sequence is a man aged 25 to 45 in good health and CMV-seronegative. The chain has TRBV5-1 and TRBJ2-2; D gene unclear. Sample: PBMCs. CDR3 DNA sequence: TGCGCCAGCAGCTTGGCCCCAGATACCACCGGGGAGCTGTTTTTT. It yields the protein CASSLAPDTTGELFF.